In this sample, the clone carrying this TCR beta chain turned up many times. Its specificity is unknown. TCRdb independently ran MiXCR on the reads; one entry per CDR3 protein. The sample records about 190,000 distinct CDR3 sequences, 8% to 10% being singletons. The entry originates in a study of T cell repertoires in cytomegalovirus infection. About the study: In public TCR beta signatures, there were indications of both CMV infection and matching HLA type.

General study findings and limits: Across the ex vivo response, the dominant clonotypes were HLA-C-restricted CMV-specific TCR beta clonotypes.

The sequenced sample was PBMCs. This clonotype originated in a human donor in good health (CMV status not recorded). Some clones in this sample may be carry-over from other donors' samples.

The CDR3, as DNA: TGTGCCAGCAGTTTGAAGGAGGGGATTTTCTATGGCTACACCTTC. Its protein product is CASSLKEGIFYGYTF. The chain couples TRBV12-3 or TRBV12-4 to TRBJ1-2; TRBD1 is a possible D gene (5 bases). The V and J ends lost 3 bases and 4 bases respectively, with 15 bases between them. The CDR3 is 15 residues long.